The next 16 T cell receptor beta chains were all read from a single sample in a study of blood T cells in healthy people across ages. Next came a second PCR, run for about 7 to 12 cycles, which used a sample-barcoded 5' primer along with a J-beta primer mix. TCRdb used MiXCR to reprocess the 5' RACE reads, holding one entry per CDR3 protein. The table has about 630,000 distinct CDR3 sequences, under 25% seen once. Sequencing used blood. These receptors all come from a man aged 70 or older in good health.

There are a few counts of this clonotype. This chain joins TRBV6-2 or TRBV6-3 and TRBJ2-5, with D hard to call. The CDR3 totals 16 residues. Germline V gene data show CDR1 as MNHEY and CDR2 as SVGEGT. The V gene lost 2 bases and the J gene lost 3 bases, with 16 bases spanning the gap. The chain's CDR3 is CASSYGTGTVKETQYF. CDR3 nucleotides: TGTGCCAGCAGTTACGGAACGGGCACCGTGAAAGAGACCCAGTACTTC.

This clonotype was observed a few times. The chain employs TRBV20-1 and TRBJ2-5; TRBD1 matches 9 bases. CDR1 DFQATT and CDR2 SNEGSKA come from the germline V gene (reference sequence). V dropped 6 bases and J dropped 4; count of bases not matched to a gene: 12. This CDR3 spans 15 amino acids. Here the CDR3 DNA reads TGCAGTGCGATCTCCACAGGGGGCGCCCGAGAGACCCAGTACTTC. Residues: CSAISTGGARETQYF.

This clonotype was counted a few times. CDR3 bases: TGTGCCAGCAGTTGGGGACTAGCGGGAGGGCCGGAACCCTACAATGAGCAGTTCTTC. This sequence encodes CASSWGLAGGPEPYNEQFF. This chain links TRBV6-5 with TRBJ2-1; 16 bases are a match to TRBD2. CDR1 is MNHEY and CDR2 is SVGAGI in the germline V gene. V was pared by 4 bases and J by 2 bases, with 8 bases of the junction left unmatched. The CDR3 has 19 amino acids.

This clonotype came up a few times. For the CDR3, the DNA is TGTGCCAGCAGCGTAGCCGGGTACGGCTACACCTTC. This codes for CASSVAGYGYTF. This chain connects TRBV9 to TRBJ1-2; D ambiguous. CDR1 is SGDLS, CDR2 YYNGEE, per germline. The CDR3 loop spans 12 amino acids. Trimming took 0 bases from V and 8 from J, leaving 8 bases between them. Full variable domain (missing parts from reference TRBV9 and TRBJ1-2): DSGVTQTPKHLITATGQRVTLRCSPRSGDLSVYWYQQSLDQGLQFLIQYYNGEERAKGNILERFSAQQFPDLHSELNLSSLELGDSALYFCASSVAGYGYTFGSGTRLTVV.

This rearrangement joins TRBV12-3 or TRBV12-4 to TRBJ2-5; TRBD1 matches at 7 bases. The J call may be in error: the DNA end matches TRBJ2-1 better. The CDR3 length is 14 residues. In DNA, the CDR3 is TGTGCCAGCAGTTTCCGGGACAGTGGGAATGAGCAGTTCTTC. This sequence encodes CASSFRDSGNEQFF.

This clonotype was found once. This may be a read error: a much more frequent sequence differs by one nucleotide. Because it lacks the conserved phenylalanine or tryptophan at the end, this CDR3 is likely a read error. The chain carries TRBV20-1 and TRBJ1-4; D gene uncertain. Per germline, CDR1 DFQATT and CDR2 SNEGSKA (reference sequence). This CDR3 is built from 12 residues. V gave up 5 bases and J gave up 3 bases, with 7 bases separating them. The CDR3 coding sequence is TGCAGTGCTCCGTGGGCTAATGAAAAACTGTTTATT. Translated, it gives CSAPWANEKLFI.

This clonotype was detected ten times or more. This chain joins TRBV4-1 and TRBJ1-1; D uncertain. Trimming left V 1 base short and J 1 base short, with 19 bases between. CDR3 length: 18 amino acids. CDR1 and CDR2 (germline): MGHRA, YSYEKL. The CDR3 sequence: CASSQGLLTRLGNTEAFF. The DNA of the CDR3 is TGCGCCAGCAGCCAAGGGCTATTGACGCGCCTGGGGAACACTGAAGCTTTCTTT.

This clonotype was detected only a few times. J is TRBJ2-7 and V is TRBV6-6; 8 bases are shared with TRBD1. The germline V gene has CDR1 MNHNY and CDR2 SVGAGI (reference sequence). The CDR3 contains 15 residues. The trim removed 6 bases at V and 2 bases at J, leaving 9 bases unmatched. This CDR3 is CASSLSWTGTYEQYF. The CDR3 DNA sequence: TGTGCCAGCAGCCTATCCTGGACAGGGACCTACGAGCAGTACTTC.

V is TRBV28 and J is TRBJ2-7; D might be TRBD1 (5 bases). Deletions cut 3 bases from V and 5 bases from J, with 14 bases between. The CDR3 length is 14 residues. CDR1 is MDHEN and CDR2 is SYDVKM in the germline V gene. CDR3 region: CASSFVQGLDEQYF. The CDR3 coding sequence is TGTGCCAGCAGTTTCGTCCAGGGTCTTGACGAGCAGTACTTC.

This clonotype was seen only once. The genes are TRBV5-1 and TRBJ2-5, with a weak D call TRBD2 (6 bases). The end of the DNA fits TRBJ2-1 better, so the J call may be wrong. This CDR3 is 15 amino acids long. Germline-derived CDR1 and CDR2 are SGHRS and YFSETQ. In nucleotides, the CDR3 is TGCGCCAGCAGCCTGACCAGGAGGGTCAGTAATGAGCAGTTCTTC. This translates into CASSLTRRVSNEQFF.

This clonotype showed up just a few times. V is TRBV3-1 and J is TRBJ2-1; TRBD1 might be the D (5 bases). The CDR3 runs to 15 residues. Germline lookup yields CDR1 LGHDT and CDR2 YNNKEL (reference sequence). The V end lost 3 bases, the J end lost 3 bases, and 12 bases lay between the germline ends. The CDR3 DNA reads TGTGCCAGCAGCCAGCAGGGTGGCGTCTACAATGAGCAGTTCTTC. Its translation is CASSQQGGVYNEQFF.

This chain uses TRBV12-3 or TRBV12-4 with TRBJ2-1; D remains unclear. The V gene lost 1 base and the J gene lost 7 bases, with 11 bases spanning the gap. CDR3 length: 14 residues. Here the CDR3 reads CASSLGLAPNEQFF. The CDR3 DNA sequence: TGTGCCAGCAGTTTAGGTCTCGCTCCTAATGAGCAGTTCTTC.

The V call is TRBV20-1, the J call TRBJ2-3; TRBD1 matches 10 bases. The CDR3 runs 16 residues. V lost 3 bases to trimming and J lost 0 bases; unmatched junction nucleotides: 6. Germline V lookup: CDR1 DFQATT, CDR2 SNEGSKA (reference sequence). The CDR3, as DNA: TGCAGTGCTAGTGGGACAGGGGCCCTCAGCACAGATACGCAGTATTTT. It is translated as CSASGTGALSTDTQYF.

About this clonotype itself: The junction departs from germline at one end; a sequencing error may be responsible. V gene TRBV18 combines with J gene TRBJ2-5; TRBD1 is a possible D gene (6 bases). CDR1 KGHSH and CDR2 LQKENI come from the germline V gene. This CDR3 contains 15 residues. CDR3 sequence reads: CASSPSYTGTETQYF. Here the CDR3 DNA reads TGCGCCAGCTCACCGAGTTACACAGGGACAGAGACCCAGTACTTC.

This clonotype came up a few times. V gene TRBV4-1 combines with J gene TRBJ1-5, with a weak D call TRBD1 (5 bases). V was pared by 0 bases and J by 2 bases, with 11 bases between. This CDR3 is 16 amino acids long. CDR1 MGHRA and CDR2 YSYEKL come from the germline V gene. CDR3 DNA sequence: TGCGCCAGCAGCCAAGATGGGGGAATTGGCAATCAGCCCCAGCATTTT. Protein product: CASSQDGGIGNQPQHF.

The V call is TRBV6-5, the J call TRBJ2-5, with TRBD1 matching 7 bases. The trim removed 0 bases at V and 4 bases at J, leaving 5 bases unmatched. This CDR3 comprises 15 residues. CDR1 is MNHEY and CDR2 is SVGAGI in the germline V gene. CDR3 DNA: TGTGCCAGCAGTTACTCTAATAACAGGGGAGAGACCCAGTACTTC. Amino acid sequence: CASSYSNNRGETQYF.